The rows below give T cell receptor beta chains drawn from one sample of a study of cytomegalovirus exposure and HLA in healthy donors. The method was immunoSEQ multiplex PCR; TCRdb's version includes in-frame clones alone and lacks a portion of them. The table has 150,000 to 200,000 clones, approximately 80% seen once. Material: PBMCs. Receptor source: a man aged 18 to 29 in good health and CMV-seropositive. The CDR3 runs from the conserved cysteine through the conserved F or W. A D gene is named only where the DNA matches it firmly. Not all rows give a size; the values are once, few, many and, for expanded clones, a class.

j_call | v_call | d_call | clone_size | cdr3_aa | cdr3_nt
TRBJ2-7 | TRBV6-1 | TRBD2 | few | CASRRGLAGQYEQYF | TGTGCCAGCAGGAGGGGACTAGCGGGACAATACGAGCAGTACTTC
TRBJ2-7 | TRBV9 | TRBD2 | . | CASSVEAGPVYEQYF | TGTGCCAGCAGCGTCGAAGCGGGACCCGTCTACGAGCAGTACTTC
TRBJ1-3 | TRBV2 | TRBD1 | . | CASYLHPTGGHSGNTIYF | TGTGCCAGCTACCTTCACCCTACAGGGGGCCACTCTGGAAACACCATATATTTT
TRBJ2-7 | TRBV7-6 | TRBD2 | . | CASSTTSGTSLQYF | TGTGCCAGCAGCACTACTAGCGGTACAAGTCTGCAGTACTTC
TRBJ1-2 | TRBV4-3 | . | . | CASTQVGAAGGYTF | TGCGCCAGCACCCAGGTGGGAGCGGCCGGTGGCTACACCTTC
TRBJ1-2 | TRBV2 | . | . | CASTPGANYGYTF | TGTGCCAGCACCCCCGGAGCTAACTATGGCTACACCTTC
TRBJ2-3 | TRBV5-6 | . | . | CASSSGGTAYTDTQYF | TGTGCCAGCTCCTCGGGGGGGACAGCCTACACAGATACGCAGTATTTT
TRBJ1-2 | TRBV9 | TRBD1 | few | CASSVDRGNDGYTF | TGTGCCAGCAGCGTAGACAGGGGGAACGATGGCTACACCTTC
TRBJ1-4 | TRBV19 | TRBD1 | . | CASSIMDRGEKLFF | TGTGCCAGTAGTATAATGGACAGGGGTGAAAAACTGTTTTTT
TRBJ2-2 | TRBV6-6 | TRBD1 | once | CASSATGTGGVGELFF | TGTGCCAGCAGTGCAACCGGGACAGGGGGCGTCGGGGAGCTGTTTTTT
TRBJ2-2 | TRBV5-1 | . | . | CASSPGVWGTGELFF | TGCGCCAGCAGCCCGGGAGTGTGGGGCACCGGGGAGCTGTTTTTT
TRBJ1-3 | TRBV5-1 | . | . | CASSLGTRRRDTIYF | TGCGCCAGCAGCTTAGGGACACGGCGAAGAGACACCATATATTTT
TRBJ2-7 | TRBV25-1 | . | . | CASSDRLEQYF | TGTGCCAGCAGTGACAGACTAGAGCAGTACTTC
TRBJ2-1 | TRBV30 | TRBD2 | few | CAFKMASGWNEQFF | TGTGCCTTTAAAATGGCTAGCGGATGGAATGAGCAGTTCTTC
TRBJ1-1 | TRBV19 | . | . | CASTLGGAREAFF | TGTGCCAGTACCCTGGGGGGGGCACGTGAAGCTTTCTTT
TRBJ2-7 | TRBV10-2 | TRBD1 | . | CASRGTGGIYEQYF | TGCGCCAGCAGGGGGACAGGGGGCATCTACGAGCAGTACTTC
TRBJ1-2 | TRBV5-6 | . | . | CASSMSQGYNYGYTF | TGTGCCAGCAGCATGTCTCAGGGTTATAACTATGGCTACACCTTC
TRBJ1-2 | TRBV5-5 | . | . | CASSRGTSSSYGYTF | TGTGCCAGCAGCAGGGGGACCTCATCCTCTTATGGCTACACCTTC
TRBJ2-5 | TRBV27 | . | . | CASRPAGAGGSETQYF | TGTGCCAGCAGGCCCGCGGGGGCAGGAGGGTCAGAGACCCAGTACTTC
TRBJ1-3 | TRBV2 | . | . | CASSRIRGNGNTIYF | TGTGCCAGCAGCCGAATCAGGGGCAATGGAAACACCATATATTTT
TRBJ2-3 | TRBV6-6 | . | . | CASSPRVPITDTQYF | TGTGCCAGCAGTCCCCGGGTACCCATCACAGATACGCAGTATTTT
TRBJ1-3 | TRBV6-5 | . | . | CASRERSRLTIYF | TGTGCCAGCAGAGAGAGGTCCAGACTCACCATATATTTT
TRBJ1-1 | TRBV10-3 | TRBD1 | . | CAISEPRTGGNTEAFF | TGTGCCATCAGTGAGCCCCGGACAGGGGGAAACACTGAAGCTTTCTTT
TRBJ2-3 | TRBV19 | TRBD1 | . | CASSWGQGRDTQYF | TGTGCCAGTAGTTGGGGACAGGGAAGAGATACGCAGTATTTT
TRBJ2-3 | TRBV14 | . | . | CASSQEPSVGLDTQYF | TGTGCCAGCAGCCAAGAACCTAGCGTGGGCTTGGATACGCAGTATTTT
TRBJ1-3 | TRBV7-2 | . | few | CASSLVPGGSGNTIYF | TGTGCCAGCAGCTTAGTGCCCGGCGGGTCTGGAAACACCATATATTTT
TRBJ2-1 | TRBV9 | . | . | CASTPEGEYNEQFF | TGTGCCAGCACCCCAGAGGGAGAGTACAATGAGCAGTTCTTC
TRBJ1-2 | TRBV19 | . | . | CASSPTLSSFGYTF | TGTGCCAGTAGCCCGACATTGTCTTCCTTTGGCTACACCTTC
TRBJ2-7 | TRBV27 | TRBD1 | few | CASSRSGTGSYEQYF | TGTGCCAGCAGTCGGTCCGGGACAGGGTCCTACGAGCAGTACTTC
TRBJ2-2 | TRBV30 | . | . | CAWSRPPRWELFF | TGTGCCTGGAGTCGTCCCCCTCGTTGGGAGCTGTTTTTT
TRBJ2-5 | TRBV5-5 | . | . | CASTRNLQETQYF | TGTGCCAGCACGCGGAATTTACAAGAGACCCAGTACTTC
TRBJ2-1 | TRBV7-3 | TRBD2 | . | CASRRTSGGEQFF | TGTGCCAGCAGACGGACTAGCGGGGGGGAGCAGTTCTTC
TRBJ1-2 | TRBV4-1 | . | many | CASSQDRSGNYGYTF | TGCGCCAGCAGCCAAGATCGATCAGGGAACTATGGCTACACCTTC
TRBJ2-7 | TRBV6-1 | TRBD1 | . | CASSDYRGLDISSYEQYF | TGTGCCAGCAGTGACTACAGGGGCCTAGACATCAGCTCCTACGAGCAGTACTTC
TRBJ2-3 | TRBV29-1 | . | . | CSVEDPTDTQYF | TGCAGCGTGGAAGATCCGACAGATACGCAGTATTTT
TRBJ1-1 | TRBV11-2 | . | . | CASSLKGANTEAFF | TGTGCCAGCAGCTTAAAGGGAGCGAACACTGAAGCTTTCTTT
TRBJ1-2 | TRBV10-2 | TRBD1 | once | CASSESTGTGGSYGYTF | TGCGCCAGCAGTGAGTCGACGGGGACAGGGGGTTCCTATGGCTACACCTTC
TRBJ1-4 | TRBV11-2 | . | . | CASSLFYATNEKLFF | TGTGCCAGCAGCCTCTTTTATGCAACTAATGAAAAACTGTTTTTT
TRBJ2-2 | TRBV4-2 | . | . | CASSRGTLNTGELFF | TGTGCCAGCAGCCGCGGGACTCTCAACACCGGGGAGCTGTTTTTT
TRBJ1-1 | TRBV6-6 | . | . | CASTVSPQGGTEAFF | TGTGCCAGCACCGTGTCGCCCCAGGGAGGAACTGAAGCTTTCTTT
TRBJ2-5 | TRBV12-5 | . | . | CASGPPVEETQYF | TGTGCTAGTGGTCCCCCAGTCGAAGAGACCCAGTACTTC
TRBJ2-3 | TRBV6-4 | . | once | CASSDTAASTDTQYF | TGTGCCAGCAGTGACACAGCGGCGAGCACAGATACGCAGTATTTT
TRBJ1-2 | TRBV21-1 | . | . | CASSKALDRRRSNYGYTF | TGTGCCAGCAGCAAAGCGCTGGACAGGAGAAGGTCTAACTATGGCTACACCTTC
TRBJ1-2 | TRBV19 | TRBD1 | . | CASSIGLGQRYGYTF | TGTGCCAGTAGTATAGGTTTGGGACAGCGCTATGGCTACACCTTC
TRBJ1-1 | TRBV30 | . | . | CAWSEINRGMNTEAFF | TGTGCCTGGAGTGAGATCAACAGAGGGATGAACACTGAAGCTTTCTTT
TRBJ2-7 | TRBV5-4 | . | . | CASTGHNYEQYF | TGTGCCAGTACGGGACACAACTACGAGCAGTACTTC
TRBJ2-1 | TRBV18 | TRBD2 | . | CASSPTSGGEGNEQFF | TGTGCCAGCTCACCGACTAGCGGGGGGGAAGGCAATGAGCAGTTCTTC
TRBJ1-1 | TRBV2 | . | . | CASSDGRNTEAFF | TGTGCCAGCAGTGATGGCAGGAACACTGAAGCTTTCTTT